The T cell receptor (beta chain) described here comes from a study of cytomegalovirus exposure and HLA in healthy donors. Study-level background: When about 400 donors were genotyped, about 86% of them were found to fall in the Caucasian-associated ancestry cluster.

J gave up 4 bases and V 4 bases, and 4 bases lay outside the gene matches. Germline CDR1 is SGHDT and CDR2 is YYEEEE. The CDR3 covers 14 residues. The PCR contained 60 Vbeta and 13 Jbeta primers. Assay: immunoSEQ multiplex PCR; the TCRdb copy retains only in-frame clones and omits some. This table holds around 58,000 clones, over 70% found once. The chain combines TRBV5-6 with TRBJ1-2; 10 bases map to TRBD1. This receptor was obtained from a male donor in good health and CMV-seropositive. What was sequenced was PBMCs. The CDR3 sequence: CASSPGQGGYGYTF. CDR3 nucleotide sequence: TGTGCCAGCAGCCCAGGACAGGGGGGCTATGGCTACACCTTC.